This TCR beta chain was captured by sequencing in a study of OX40 agonist ivuxolimab in advanced cancers. Study information: Three partial responders included one hepatocellular carcinoma patient and two cutaneous melanoma patients.

Germline V CDR1 and CDR2: MNHEY, SMNVEV (reference sequence). With 6 bases clipped from V and 8 bases from J, the junction kept 4 bases outside the gene matches. The CDR3 covers 13 residues. Clones were sequenced by immunoSEQ multiplex PCR, and TCRdb holds only the in-frame ones, with some missing. The data hold some 63,000 clones, with about 83% observed a single time. This sequence was found in an adult with an advanced solid tumor such as melanoma, head and neck, liver or kidney cancer. The V and J genes are TRBV27 and TRBJ1-4; 9 nucleotides match TRBD1. This specimen was CD4+ or CD8+ T cells sorted from blood, taken in a trial of the OX40 agonist ivuxolimab. CDR3 in amino acids: CASRKTGGEKLFF. The CDR3 coding sequence is TGTGCCAGCAGGAAAACAGGGGGCGAAAAACTGTTTTTT.